Sequencing of this T cell receptor (beta chain) was carried out in a study of human T cells and chemical hapten exposure. This clonotype was counted at least ten times. TCRdb fed the RACE reads into MiXCR, producing one record per CDR3 protein. The table includes roughly 60,000 distinct CDR3 sequences, about 6.7% detected once. The time point was: pre-sensitization, week 0. The sample's treatment: therapeutic diphenylcyclopropenone sensitization with weekly scalp DPC. The receptor comes from a woman aged 25 to 39 with alopecia areata. Some clones in this sample may be carry-over from other donors' samples. Sequenced material: whole blood, taken in connection with sensitization to the hapten diphenylcyclopropenone (DPC).

CDR3 sequence reads: CASRSATGNSPLHF. The CDR3 DNA sequence: TGTGCCAGCAGGAGTGCTACAGGGAATTCACCCCTCCACTTT. The chain recombines TRBV7-2 with TRBJ1-6; D may be TRBD1 (6 bases). This CDR3 region has 14 residues. Germline CDR1 and CDR2: SGHTA and FQGNSA. Trimming removed 6 bases at V and 7 bases at J, with 13 bases between.